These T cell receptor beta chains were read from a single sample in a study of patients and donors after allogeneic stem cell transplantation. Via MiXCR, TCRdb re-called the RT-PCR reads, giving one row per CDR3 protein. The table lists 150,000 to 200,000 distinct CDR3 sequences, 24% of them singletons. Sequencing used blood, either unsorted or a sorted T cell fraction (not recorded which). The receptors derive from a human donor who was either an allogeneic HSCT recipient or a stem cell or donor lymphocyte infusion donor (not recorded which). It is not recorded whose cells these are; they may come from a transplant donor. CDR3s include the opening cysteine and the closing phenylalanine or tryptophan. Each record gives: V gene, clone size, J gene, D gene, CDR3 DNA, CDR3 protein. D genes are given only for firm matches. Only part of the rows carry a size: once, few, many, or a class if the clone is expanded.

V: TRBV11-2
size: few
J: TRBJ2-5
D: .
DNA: TGTGCCAGCAGCTTGGGGGCCAGTGTCAAGTCCTTC
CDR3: CASSLGASVKSF

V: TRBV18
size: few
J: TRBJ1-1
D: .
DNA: TGTGCCAGCTCACGTGGAACAGACTTGAACACTGAAGCTTTCTTT
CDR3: CASSRGTDLNTEAFF

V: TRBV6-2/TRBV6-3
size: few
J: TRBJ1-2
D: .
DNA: TGTGCCAGCAGTCCCCGAGTATCGGTCAAGACCTTC
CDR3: CASSPRVSVKTF

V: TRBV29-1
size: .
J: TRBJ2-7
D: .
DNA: TGCAGCGTTGGGGAATACGGGTTGCAGTACTTC
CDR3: CSVGEYGLQYF

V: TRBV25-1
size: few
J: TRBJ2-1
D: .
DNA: TGTGCCAGCAGTGAGGGAGGCAGCAATGAGCAGTTCTTC
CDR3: CASSEGGSNEQFF

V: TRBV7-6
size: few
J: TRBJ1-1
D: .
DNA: TGTGCCAGCAGCTTAGCCCCCTGGGACACTGAAGCTTTCTTT
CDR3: CASSLAPWDTEAFF

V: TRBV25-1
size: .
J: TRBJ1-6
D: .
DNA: TGTGCCAGCAGTGACGTCGGACTTCGCCTCCACTTT
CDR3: CASSDVGLRLHF

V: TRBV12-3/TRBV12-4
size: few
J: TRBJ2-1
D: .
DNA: TGTGCCAGCAACCTCGGGGGGCTCTACAATGAGCAGTTCTTC
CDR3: CASNLGGLYNEQFF

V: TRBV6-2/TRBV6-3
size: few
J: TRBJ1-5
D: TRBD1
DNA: TGTGCCAGCAGTGCGGGACAGCCAGACTACTCTCGATCCCATTTT
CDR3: CASSAGQPDYSRSHF

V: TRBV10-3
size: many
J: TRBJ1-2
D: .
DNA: TGTGCCATCTCCCTGGCAGAGAACTATGGCTACACCTTC
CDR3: CAISLAENYGYTF

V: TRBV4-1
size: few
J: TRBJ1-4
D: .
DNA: TGCGCCAGCAGCCAAGGGGGACAATATGAAAAACTGTTTTTT
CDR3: CASSQGGQYEKLFF

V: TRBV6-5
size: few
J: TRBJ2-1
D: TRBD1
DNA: TGTGCCAGCATTAAGTCCGGGACAGCAAATGAGCAGTTCTTC
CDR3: CASIKSGTANEQFF

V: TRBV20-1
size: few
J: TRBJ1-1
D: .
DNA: TGCAGTGCTAGAGATCGTGATTTGAACACTGAAGCTTTCTTT
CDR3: CSARDRDLNTEAFF

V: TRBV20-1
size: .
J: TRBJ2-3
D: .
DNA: TGCAGTGCTATGCGAGAGGGGGGCACAGATACGCAGTATTTT
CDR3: CSAMREGGTDTQYF

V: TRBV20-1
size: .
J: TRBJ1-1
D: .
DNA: TGCAGTGCTAGAGATTTTTCCCTGAACACTGAAGCTTTCTTT
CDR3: CSARDFSLNTEAFF

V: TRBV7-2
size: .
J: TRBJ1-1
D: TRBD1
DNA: TGTGCCAGCAGCAAACAGGGGACGATTGTTGGAGCTTTCTTT
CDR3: CASSKQGTIVGAFF

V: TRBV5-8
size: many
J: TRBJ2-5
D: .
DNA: TGTGCCAGCAGCTTGTTCAGTCTCCAAGAGACCCAGTACTTC
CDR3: CASSLFSLQETQYF

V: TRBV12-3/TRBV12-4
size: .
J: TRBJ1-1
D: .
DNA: TGTGCCAGCAGCACGGCCGGACGTGAAGCTTTCTTT
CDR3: CASSTAGREAFF

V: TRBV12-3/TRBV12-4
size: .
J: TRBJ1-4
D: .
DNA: TGTGCCACCAGGAGGGGTGGTGAAAAACTGTTTTTT
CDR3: CATRRGGEKLFF

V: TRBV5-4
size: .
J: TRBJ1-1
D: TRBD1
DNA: TGTGCCGGAAGGGACAGCACGAACACTGAAGCTTTCTTT
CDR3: CAGRDSTNTEAFF

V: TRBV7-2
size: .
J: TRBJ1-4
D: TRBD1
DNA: TGTGCCAGCAGACGGGGACAGGGGGAGACTAATGAAAAACTGTTTTTT
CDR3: CASRRGQGETNEKLFF

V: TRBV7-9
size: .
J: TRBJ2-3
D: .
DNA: TGTGCCAGCAGCTTAGCAGGTCCCGTCGCGCAGTATTTT
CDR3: CASSLAGPVAQYF

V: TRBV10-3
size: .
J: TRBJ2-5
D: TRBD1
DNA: TGTGCCACCCAGTCGGGACAGGGGCGAGAGACCCAGTACTTC
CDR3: CATQSGQGRETQYF

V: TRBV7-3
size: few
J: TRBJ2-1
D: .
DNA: TGTGCCAGCAGCTACGCCCCAGGACCAAACAATGAGCAGTTCTTC
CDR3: CASSYAPGPNNEQFF

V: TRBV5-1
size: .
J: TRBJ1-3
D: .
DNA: TGCGCCAGCAGCTTGGGTCCTGGAAACACCATATATTTT
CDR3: CASSLGPGNTIYF

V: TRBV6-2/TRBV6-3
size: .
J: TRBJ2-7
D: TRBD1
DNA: TGTGCCAGCAGTTTCTGGGGGACAGTGACCTACGAGCAGTACTTC
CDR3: CASSFWGTVTYEQYF

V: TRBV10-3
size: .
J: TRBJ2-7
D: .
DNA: TGTGCCATCAGAGAAATGACAGACACCTACGAGGAGTACTTC
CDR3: CAIREMTDTYEEYF

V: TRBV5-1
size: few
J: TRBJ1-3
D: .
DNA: TGCGCCAGCAGCTTGGGGCGGGAGACGAACACCATATATTTT
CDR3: CASSLGRETNTIYF

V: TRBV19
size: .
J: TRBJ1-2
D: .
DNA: TGTGCCAGTAGTATTCGTAGAAACTATGGCTACACCTTC
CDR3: CASSIRRNYGYTF

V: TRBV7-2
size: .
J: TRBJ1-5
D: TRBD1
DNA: TGTGCCAGCAGCTTAGGGACAGGGGTTCAGCCCCAGCATTTT
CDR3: CASSLGTGVQPQHF

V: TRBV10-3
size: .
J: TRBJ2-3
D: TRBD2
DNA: TGTGCCATCACCCGTAGCGGGGGGAGCACAGATACGCAGTATTTT
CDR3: CAITRSGGSTDTQYF

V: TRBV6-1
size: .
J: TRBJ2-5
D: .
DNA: TGTGCCAGCAGTGTCGTAGGGTGGGACTCGGAGACCCAGTACTTC
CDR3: CASSVVGWDSETQYF

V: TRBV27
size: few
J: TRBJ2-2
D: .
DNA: TGTGCCAGCAGTTTATTCCAAGGGACGGCAGGCGGGGAGCTGTTTTTT
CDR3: CASSLFQGTAGGELFF

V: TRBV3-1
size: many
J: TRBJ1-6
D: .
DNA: TGTGCCAGCAGCCAAGTTGACAGCTCCTATAATTCACCCCTCCACTTT
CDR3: CASSQVDSSYNSPLHF

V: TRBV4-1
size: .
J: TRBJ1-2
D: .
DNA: TGCGCCAGCAGCCAAGAGGATGCGACAGCTAACTATGGCTACACCTTC
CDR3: CASSQEDATANYGYTF

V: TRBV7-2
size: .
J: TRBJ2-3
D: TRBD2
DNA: TGTGCCAGCAGTCGACTGGGACTAGCGGGGAACACAGATACGCAGTATTTT
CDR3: CASSRLGLAGNTDTQYF

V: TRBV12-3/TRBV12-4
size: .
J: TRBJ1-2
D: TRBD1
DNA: TGTGCCAGCAGGGGGGACAGGGGGCTTAACTATGGCTACACCTTC
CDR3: CASRGDRGLNYGYTF

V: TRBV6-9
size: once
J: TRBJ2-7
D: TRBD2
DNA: TGTGCCAGCAACGGGACTATCGACGAGCAGTACTTC
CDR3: CASNGTIDEQYF

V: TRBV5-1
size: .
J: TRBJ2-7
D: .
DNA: TGCGCCAGCAGCTTGGTGCCGGGACAAGACGAGCAGTACTTC
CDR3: CASSLVPGQDEQYF

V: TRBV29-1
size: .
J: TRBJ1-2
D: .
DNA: TGCAGCGTTGGACCCCCGCGGAGACACTATGGCTACACCTTC
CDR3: CSVGPPRRHYGYTF

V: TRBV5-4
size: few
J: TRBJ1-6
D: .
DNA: TGTGCCAGCAGCACGGGACGAAGCTCCTATAATTCACCCCTCCACTTT
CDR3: CASSTGRSSYNSPLHF

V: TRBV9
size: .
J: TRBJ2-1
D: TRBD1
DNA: TGTGCCAGCAGCGTAGCTAGACAGGGGACCTACAATGAGCAGTTCTTC
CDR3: CASSVARQGTYNEQFF

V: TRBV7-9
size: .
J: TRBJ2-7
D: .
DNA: TGTGCCAGCAGCTTCCTGCCAGGATCCGAGCAGTACTTC
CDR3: CASSFLPGSEQYF

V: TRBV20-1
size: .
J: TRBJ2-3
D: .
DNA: TGCAGTGCTAGAGACCCCCCGCAGGGGCCCTCAGATACGCAGTATTTT
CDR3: CSARDPPQGPSDTQYF

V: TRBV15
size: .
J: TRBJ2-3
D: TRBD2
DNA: TGTGCCACCAGCCCTACGGGGGGGGATCGTGAAGATACGCAGTATTTT
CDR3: CATSPTGGDREDTQYF

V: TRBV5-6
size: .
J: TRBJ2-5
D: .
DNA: TGTGCCAGCAGCTTGGGATTGGTATCGTCAGAGACCCAGTACTTC
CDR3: CASSLGLVSSETQYF

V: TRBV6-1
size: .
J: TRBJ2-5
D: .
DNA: TGTGCCAGCATGAGGACTGGGCGGTCAGGGACCCAGTACTTC
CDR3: CASMRTGRSGTQYF

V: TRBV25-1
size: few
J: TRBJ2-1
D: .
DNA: TGTGCCAGCAGTGAATATGGTAGGTCCTACAATGAGCAGTTCTTC
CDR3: CASSEYGRSYNEQFF

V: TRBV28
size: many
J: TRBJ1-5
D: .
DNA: TGTGCCAGCAGTTTATACCGGAATCAGCCCCAGCATTTT
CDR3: CASSLYRNQPQHF

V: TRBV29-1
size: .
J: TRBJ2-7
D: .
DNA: TGCAGCGTGCAAGCGGGACACATAAACTACGAGCAGTACTTC
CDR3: CSVQAGHINYEQYF

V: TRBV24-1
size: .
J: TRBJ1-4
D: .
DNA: TGTGCCACCAGTTTAGCAAGTAATGAAAAACTGTTTTTT
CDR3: CATSLASNEKLFF

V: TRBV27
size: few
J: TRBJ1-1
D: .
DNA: TGTGCCAGCAGTTCCGACAAGGGGGTCTTTCGGGAAGCTTTCTTT
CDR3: CASSSDKGVFREAFF

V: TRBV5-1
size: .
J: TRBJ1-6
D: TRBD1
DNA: TGCGCCAGCAGCACCCGAGGGGGGACAGCCGATTCACCCCTCCACTTT
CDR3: CASSTRGGTADSPLHF

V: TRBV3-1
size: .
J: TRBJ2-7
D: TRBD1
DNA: TGTGCCAGCAGCCAAGTCTCCGGGACAGGGAGCGAGCAGTACTTC
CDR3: CASSQVSGTGSEQYF